The next 28 T cell receptor beta chains were all read from a single sample in a study of blood T cell repertoires in COVID-19 (TCRdb year 2020). Receptor amplification or capture employed the immunoSEQ multiplex PCR assay. TCRdb took over this immuneACCESS table, retaining in-frame rearrangements with V and J assigned. Such tables are incomplete; in checked studies, under half of the missing clones stem from an unresolved V gene, and the remainder is unexplained. The sample data list fewer than 250,000 clones, and roughly 80% of these were observed just once. The biggest ten clones account for more than 9% of the sample. What was sequenced was peripheral blood. The receptors shown here come from a woman of 80 years or more with acute or convalescent COVID-19.

The V call is TRBV11-2, the J call TRBJ2-7; the match to TRBD1 covers 8 bases. The germline V gene has CDR1 SGHAT and CDR2 FQNNGV. The V gene end was trimmed by 4 bases and the J gene end by 3 bases; junction bases not matched to a gene: 5. This CDR3 has 14 residues. Here the CDR3 DNA reads TGTGCCAGCAGCTCCGGGACAGGCTACTACGAGCAGTACTTC. Protein sequence: CASSSGTGYYEQYF.

V and J are TRBV2 and TRBJ1-5; 11 bases line up with TRBD1. The CDR3 contains 13 residues. With V trimmed by 8 bases and J by 10 bases, 7 bases remained unmatched. Germline lookup yields CDR1 SNHLY and CDR2 FYNNEI. The CDR3 reads CASGGQGAAPQHF. The CDR3 bases are TGTGCCAGCGGCGGACAGGGGGCGGCACCCCAGCATTTT.

The chain has TRBV27 and TRBJ2-3, with D tentatively TRBD2 (5 bases). This CDR3 has 13 amino acids. V was pared by 6 bases and J by 4 bases, with 11 bases between. The germline gives CDR1 MNHEY, CDR2 SMNVEV (reference sequence). The chain's CDR3 is CASSRVGADTQYF. The DNA for the CDR3 is TGTGCCAGCAGCCGCGTCGGGGCAGATACGCAGTATTTT.

The CDR3 nucleotides read TGTGCCAGCAGCGTGGGGCCTAGGACGGCAACTAATGAAAAACTGTTTTTT. Protein: CASSVGPRTATNEKLFF. The chain is built from TRBV9 and TRBJ1-4; tentatively, D is TRBD1 (5 bases). The CDR3 sequence is 17 residues long. CDR1 SGDLS and CDR2 YYNGEE come from the germline V gene. V shed 2 bases and J shed 0 bases, with 14 bases lying between them.

As concerns this clone: A clone one base away is much larger, so this may be a read error. This rearrangement joins TRBV7-3 to TRBJ2-7, with 11 nucleotides matching TRBD2. J gave up 2 bases and V 5 bases, and 5 bases lay outside the gene matches. The CDR3 sequence is 15 residues long. Germline CDR1 reads SGHTA; CDR2 reads FQGTGA. The CDR3 bases are TGTGCCAGCAGCCAGGGACTAGCGGAGACCTACGAGCAGTACTTC. Translated, it gives CASSQGLAETYEQYF.

This chain links TRBV5-1 with TRBJ2-5; 8 bases fit TRBD1. Germline V gene lookup returns CDR1 SGHRS and CDR2 YFSETQ. The CDR3 runs 15 residues. J gave up 5 bases and V 0 bases, and 6 bases lay outside the gene matches. The CDR3 loop reads CASSLETGVFETQYF. DNA of the CDR3: TGCGCCAGCAGCTTGGAGACAGGGGTGTTTGAGACCCAGTACTTC.

The rearrangement uses TRBV19 and TRBJ2-3, with TRBD2 as a possible D gene (5 bases). The CDR3 is 14 amino acids. Germline V gives CDR1 LNHDA, CDR2 SQIVND (reference sequence). V dropped 6 bases and J dropped 0 bases, with 10 bases sitting between them. As DNA, the CDR3 is TGTGCCAGTAGGTCGACGGGGAGCACAGATACGCAGTATTTT. Protein: CASRSTGSTDTQYF.

The chain couples TRBV25-1 to TRBJ2-2, with 16 bases identical to TRBD2. Trimming cost V 1 base and J 7 bases; bases outside gene matches: 6. Germline values: CDR1 MGHDK, CDR2 SYGVNS. The CDR3 sequence is 18 residues long. In DNA, the CDR3 is TGTGCCAGCAGTGAATGGGGACTAGCGGGGGGGCATAACGGGGAGCTGTTTTTT. Amino acids: CASSEWGLAGGHNGELFF.

The genes are TRBV11-3 and TRBJ2-2; possible D gene TRBD2, 5 bases. Per germline, CDR1 SGHNT and CDR2 YENEEA. V dropped 5 bases and J dropped 5 bases, with 15 bases sitting between them. The CDR3 consists of 15 residues. Written as DNA, the CDR3 is TGTGCCAGCAGCCTCGAGAGGGTGGGAACCGGGGAGCTGTTTTTT. Residues: CASSLERVGTGELFF.

A single count supports this clone. The chain employs TRBV2 and TRBJ1-4; D perhaps matches TRBD1 (6 bases). Trimming left V 4 bases short and J 0 bases short, with 9 bases between. CDR3 length equals 15 residues. CDR1 is SNHLY and CDR2 is FYNNEI in the germline V gene. The CDR3: CASSANRATNEKLFF. The CDR3 nucleotides are TGTGCCAGCAGTGCCAACAGGGCAACTAATGAAAAACTGTTTTTT.

The chain combines TRBV6-6 with TRBJ1-4; the D gene is possibly TRBD1 (5 bases). The CDR3 extends over 15 amino acids. From germline, CDR1 is MNHNY and CDR2 SVGAGI (reference sequence). Trimming pared 0 bases from V and 8 bases from J, leaving 13 bases between. The chain's CDR3 is CASSYSAGGREKLFF. For the CDR3, the DNA is TGTGCCAGCAGTTACTCGGCCGGGGGACGGGAAAAACTGTTTTTT.

CDR3 sequence reads: CASMLSSGRVTDTQYF. The CDR3 DNA is TGTGCCAGCATGCTCAGCAGCGGGAGAGTGACAGATACGCAGTATTTT. The gene calls are TRBV28 and TRBJ2-3; the match to TRBD2 covers 8 bases. Germline CDR1 MDHEN, CDR2 SYDVKM. The CDR3 runs to 16 residues. V lost 7 bases and J lost 3; bases outside the gene matches: 12.

V and J are TRBV5-1 and TRBJ2-7; D not resolved. The V end was cut by 1 base, the J end by 3 bases, with 5 bases between. The length of the CDR3 is 12 residues. Germline CDR1 SGHRS, CDR2 YFSETQ. The CDR3 loop is CASSLTGYEQYF. Written as DNA, the CDR3 is TGCGCCAGCAGCTTGACGGGCTACGAGCAGTACTTC.

This clone has a handful of counts. The chain combines TRBV10-3 with TRBJ1-5; D is unclear. The germline V and J ends were trimmed by 8 bases and 6 bases, with 14 bases remaining between them. CDR1 and CDR2 (germline): ENHRY, SYGVKD. The CDR3 sequence is 13 residues long. For the CDR3, the DNA is TGTGCCATCGGTACGGGTAGCGTTCAGCCCCAGCATTTT. Translated: CAIGTGSVQPQHF.

The V call is TRBV19, the J call TRBJ1-5, with D possibly being TRBD1 (5 bases). CDR1 LNHDA and CDR2 SQIVND come from the germline V gene (reference sequence). CDR3 length: 15 amino acids. V gave up 5 bases and J gave up 0 bases, with 11 bases separating them. The CDR3 DNA follows: TGTGCCAGTAGTGCGACAGCGTATAGCAATCAGCCCCAGCATTTT. Protein sequence: CASSATAYSNQPQHF.

This clone was observed a handful of times. V and J are TRBV7-8 and TRBJ1-5; TRBD1 aligns across 9 bases. The ends lost 1 base at V and 8 bases at J; junction bases unmatched: 0. The CDR3 extends over 13 amino acids. From germline, CDR1 is SGHVS and CDR2 FQNEAQ. CDR3: CASSLGQGEPQHF. The CDR3 DNA follows: TGTGCCAGCAGCTTAGGACAGGGGGAGCCCCAGCATTTT.

This clone came up once. Here the CDR3 reads CASSPVRGRGTPGNTIYF. CDR3 bases: TGTGCCAGCTCACCAGTAAGGGGGCGCGGAACACCTGGAAACACCATATATTTT. The V call is TRBV18, the J call TRBJ1-3; TRBD1 matches 7 bases. V lost 2 bases and J lost 2; bases outside the gene matches: 12. CDR1 and CDR2 (germline): KGHSH, LQKENI. This CDR3 comprises 18 residues. The full variable domain, with the rest looked up from reference TRBV18 and TRBJ1-3, is NAGVMQNPRHLVRRRGQEARLRCSPMKGHSHVYWYRQLPEEGLKFMVYLQKENIIDESGMPKERFSAEFPKEGPSILRIQQVVRGDSAAYFCASSPVRGRGTPGNTIYFGEGSWLTVV.

This clone was seen only once. Here the CDR3 DNA reads TGTGCCAGCAGCTGGGCCTTTGGGAATCAGCCCCAGCATTTT. Translation gives CASSWAFGNQPQHF. The chain links TRBV6-2 or TRBV6-3 to TRBJ1-5; D is unresolved. The ends were cut back, 6 bases at V and 4 bases at J, with 13 bases in the middle. From germline, CDR1 is MNHEY and CDR2 SVGEGT. The length of the CDR3 is 14 residues.

The CDR3 reads CAISYRGFWTKKLFF. The CDR3 DNA reads as TGTGCCATCTCCTACCGGGGGTTTTGGACGAAAAAACTGTTTTTT. The chain links TRBV10-3 to TRBJ1-4; possible D gene TRBD1, 5 bases. Germline lookup yields CDR1 ENHRY and CDR2 SYGVKD. The CDR3 extends over 15 amino acids. V was clipped by 8 bases and J by 9 bases, with 22 bases between them.

This sequence joins TRBV29-1 and TRBJ2-2, with TRBD1 matching 10 bases. V was clipped by 6 bases and J by 0 bases; unmatched bases: 1. CDR1 SQVTM and CDR2 ANQGSEA come from the germline V gene. The CDR3 is 14 amino acids. The CDR3 loop reads CSVGTGANTGELFF. CDR3 DNA sequence: TGCAGCGTAGGGACAGGGGCGAACACCGGGGAGCTGTTTTTT.

This chain links TRBV18 with TRBJ2-6; 9 nucleotides agree with TRBD2. The CDR3 contains 19 residues. V trimming: 3 bases; J trimming: 0 bases; junction bases outside the gene matches: 9. Germline V gene lookup returns CDR1 KGHSH and CDR2 LQKENI. CDR3: CASSPRLAGTRSGANVLTF. CDR3 coding DNA: TGTGCCAGCTCACCTAGGCTAGCGGGAACCCGCTCTGGGGCCAACGTCCTGACTTTC.

The chain is built from TRBV9 and TRBJ1-1; no reliable D call. V lost 0 bases, J lost 0 bases, and 9 bases lay in between. CDR1 SGDLS and CDR2 YYNGEE come from the germline V gene. The CDR3 runs to 15 residues. The CDR3 loop reads CASSVVADMNTEAFF. DNA for the CDR3: TGTGCCAGCAGCGTAGTGGCAGACATGAACACTGAAGCTTTCTTT.

The rearrangement uses TRBV10-3 and TRBJ2-3, with a possible D match to TRBD1 (5 bases). With 6 bases removed from V and 2 bases from J, the gap between germline ends came to 12 bases. Germline V gene lookup returns CDR1 ENHRY and CDR2 SYGVKD. The length of the CDR3 is 14 residues. The CDR3 sequence: CAISEDTHTDTQYF. CDR3 nucleotides: TGTGCCATCAGCGAGGACACGCACACAGATACGCAGTATTTT.

The rearrangement uses TRBV30 and TRBJ1-5; D call uncertain. In germline, CDR1 is GTSNPN, CDR2 SVGIG (reference sequence). The CDR3 runs 14 residues. V was trimmed by 1 base and J by 5 bases, leaving 12 bases between them. CDR3 amino acids: CAWSGGIGDQPQHF. The CDR3 DNA reads TGTGCCTGGAGTGGAGGGATTGGCGATCAGCCCCAGCATTTT.

This clone was seen a few times. This chain joins TRBV30 and TRBJ1-3; 7 nucleotides match TRBD1. Germline V lookup: CDR1 GTSNPN, CDR2 SVGIG (reference sequence). CDR3 length: 14 residues. The J segment lost 0 bases and the V segment lost 5 bases, leaving 4 bases of the junction unmatched. The chain's CDR3 is CAWSTGDSGNTIYF. The DNA for the CDR3 is TGTGCCTGGTCTACAGGGGACTCTGGAAACACCATATATTTT.

This clone has a single count. Germline and junction disagree at one end, which may indicate a read error. CDR3 residues: CASSLAGIGVGNAGELFF. In DNA, the CDR3 is TGCGCCAGCAGCTTGGCTGGGATCGGCGTCGGGAACGCCGGGGAGCTGTTTTTT. The V gene is TRBV5-1, the J gene TRBJ2-2, with D possibly being TRBD2 (5 bases). Germline lookup yields CDR1 SGHRS and CDR2 YFSETQ. There are 18 residues in the CDR3. Supplemented by reference TRBV5-1 and TRBJ2-2, the full variable domain reads KAGVTQTPRYLIKTRGQQVTLSCSPISGHRSVSWYQQTPGQGLQFLFEYFSETQRNKGNFPGRFSGRQFSNSRSEMNVSTLELGDSALYLCASSLAGIGVGNAGELFFGEGSRLTVL.

On this clone itself: Relative to the germline gene, one junction end is altered; a read error may explain this. The chain carries TRBV15 and TRBJ2-1; TRBD2 matches 7 bases. Germline assignment: CDR1 LNHNV and CDR2 YYDKDF (reference sequence). The CDR3 has 14 amino acids. The CDR3 spells CTTSIVRLANEQFF. As DNA, the CDR3 is TGTACCACCAGCATAGTTCGACTAGCCAATGAGCAGTTCTTC.

The chain carries TRBV18 and TRBJ2-3; a possible D gene is TRBD2 (6 bases). Germline V gene sequence: CDR1 KGHSH, CDR2 LQKENI. Trimming cost V 1 base and J 0 bases, with 8 bases left between them. CDR3 size: 15 residues. The CDR3 loop is CASSPLAASTDTQYF. The CDR3 DNA reads TGTGCCAGCTCACCACTAGCGGCTAGCACAGATACGCAGTATTTT.